This TCR beta chain was captured by sequencing in a study of blood T cell repertoires in COVID-19. Study details: From the United States, Italy and Spain came samples of acute and convalescent COVID-19. Nucleic acid was either cDNA or gDNA, and it came from T cells, B-cell-depleted T cells, or PBMCs.

The ends lost 5 bases at V and 8 bases at J; junction bases unmatched: 14. The CDR3 spans 15 residues. The germline V gene encodes CDR1 MNHEY and CDR2 SVGEGT. In the authors' workflow: Amplification from reference gene primers served as the basis for estimated nucleated cell counts. TCRdb's table, derived via immunoSEQ multiplex PCR, lists solely in-frame clones and lacks some. The V and J calls and clone size are taken from that table; D and trimming were inferred from the DNA. The sample carries about 240,000 clones, about 82% recorded once. The J gene is TRBJ1-2, the V gene TRBV6-2 or TRBV6-3; 7 bases match TRBD1. The sample comprised peripheral blood. This TCR was sampled from a man at least 80 years old with acute or convalescent COVID-19. Written as DNA, the CDR3 is TGTGCCAGCAGTCTTCCAGGACAGGTGTCAAGAGGCTACACCTTC. The encoded protein is CASSLPGQVSRGYTF.